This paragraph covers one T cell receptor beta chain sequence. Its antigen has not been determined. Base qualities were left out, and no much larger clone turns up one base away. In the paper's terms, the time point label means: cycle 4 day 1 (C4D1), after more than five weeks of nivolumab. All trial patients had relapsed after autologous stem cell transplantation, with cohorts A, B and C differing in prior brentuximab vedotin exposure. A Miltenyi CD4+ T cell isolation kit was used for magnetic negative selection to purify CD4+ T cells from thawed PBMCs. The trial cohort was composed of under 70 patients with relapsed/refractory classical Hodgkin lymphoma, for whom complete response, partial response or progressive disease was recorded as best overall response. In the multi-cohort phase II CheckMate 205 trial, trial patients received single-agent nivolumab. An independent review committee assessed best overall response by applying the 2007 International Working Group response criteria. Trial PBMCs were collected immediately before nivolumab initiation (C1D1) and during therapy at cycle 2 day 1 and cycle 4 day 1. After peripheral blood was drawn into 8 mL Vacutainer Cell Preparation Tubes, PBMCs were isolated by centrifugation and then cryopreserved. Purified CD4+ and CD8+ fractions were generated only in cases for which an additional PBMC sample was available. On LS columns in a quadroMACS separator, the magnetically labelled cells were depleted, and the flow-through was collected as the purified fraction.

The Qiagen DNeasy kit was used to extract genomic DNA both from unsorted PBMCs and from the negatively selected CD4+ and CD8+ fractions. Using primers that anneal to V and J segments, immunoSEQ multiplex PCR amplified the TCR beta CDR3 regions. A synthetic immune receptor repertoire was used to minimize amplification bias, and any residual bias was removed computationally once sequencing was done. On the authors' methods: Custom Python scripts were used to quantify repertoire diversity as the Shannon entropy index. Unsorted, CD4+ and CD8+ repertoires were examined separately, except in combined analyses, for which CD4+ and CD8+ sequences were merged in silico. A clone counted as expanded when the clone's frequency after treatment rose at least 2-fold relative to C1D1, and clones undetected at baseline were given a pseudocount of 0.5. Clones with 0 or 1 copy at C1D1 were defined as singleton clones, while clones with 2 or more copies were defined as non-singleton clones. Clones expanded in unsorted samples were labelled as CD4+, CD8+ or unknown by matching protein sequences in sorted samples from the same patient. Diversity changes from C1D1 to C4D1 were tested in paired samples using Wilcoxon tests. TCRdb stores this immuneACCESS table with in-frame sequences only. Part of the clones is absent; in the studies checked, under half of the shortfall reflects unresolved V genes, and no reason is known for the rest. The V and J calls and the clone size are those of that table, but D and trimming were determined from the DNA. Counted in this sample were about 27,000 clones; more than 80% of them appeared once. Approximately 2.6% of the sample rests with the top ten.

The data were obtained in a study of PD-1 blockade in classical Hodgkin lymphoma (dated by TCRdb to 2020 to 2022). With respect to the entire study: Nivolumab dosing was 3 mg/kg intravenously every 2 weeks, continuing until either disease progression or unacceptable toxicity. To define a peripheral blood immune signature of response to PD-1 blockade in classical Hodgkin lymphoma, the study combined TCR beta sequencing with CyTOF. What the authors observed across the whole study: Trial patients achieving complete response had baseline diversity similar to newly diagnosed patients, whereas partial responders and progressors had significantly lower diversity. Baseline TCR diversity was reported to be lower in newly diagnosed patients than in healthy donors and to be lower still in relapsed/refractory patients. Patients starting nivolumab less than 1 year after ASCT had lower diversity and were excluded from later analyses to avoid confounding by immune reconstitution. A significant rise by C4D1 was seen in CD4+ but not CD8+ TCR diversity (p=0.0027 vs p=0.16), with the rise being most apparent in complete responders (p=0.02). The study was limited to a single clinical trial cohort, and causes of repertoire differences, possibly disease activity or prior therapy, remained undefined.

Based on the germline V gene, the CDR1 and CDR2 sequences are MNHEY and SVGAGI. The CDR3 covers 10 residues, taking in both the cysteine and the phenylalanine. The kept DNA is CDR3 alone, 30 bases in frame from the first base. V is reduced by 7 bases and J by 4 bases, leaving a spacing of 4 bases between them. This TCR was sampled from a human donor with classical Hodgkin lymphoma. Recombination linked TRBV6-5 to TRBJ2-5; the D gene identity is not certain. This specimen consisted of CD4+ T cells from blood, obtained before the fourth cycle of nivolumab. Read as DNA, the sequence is TGTGCCAGCACAGGAGAGACCCAGTACTTC. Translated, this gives CASTGETQYF.